The sequence of this T cell receptor beta chain was determined in a study of CD8+ T cells in alopecia areata. The V and J ends lost 5 bases and 4 bases, in that order; junction bases with no gene match: 14. There are 16 residues in the CDR3. Per germline, CDR1 LGHNT and CDR2 FRNRAP. As the sequencing template, cDNA was produced by extracting RNA and reverse transcribing it. Produced via immunoSEQ multiplex PCR; TCRdb's table is partial and in-frame only. The table includes about 110,000 clones, 59% detected once. The sequence was collected from a human donor in good health. The chain links TRBV12-5 to TRBJ2-7, with TRBD1 matching over 7 bases. Sequencing was carried out using CD8+ T cells sorted from blood. CDR3 in DNA: TGTGCTAGTGGTGATTCGACAGGGTGGGTGAGATACGAGCAGTACTTC. It yields the protein CASGDSTGWVRYEQYF.